This T cell receptor (beta chain) was recovered during a study of blood T cells in healthy people across ages. Study overall: With template switching, about one barcoded beta molecule was captured per two T cells.

With a J-beta primer mix and a sample-barcoded 5' primer, a second PCR ran about 7 to 12 cycles. TCRdb processed the 5' RACE reads anew with MiXCR; each CDR3 protein has one entry. The sample shows over 500,000 distinct CDR3 sequences, 27% of them seen only once. This clonotype was counted a few times. Its antigen is not known. About 10 milliliters of peripheral blood were drawn from each donor into EDTA-treated tubes. This CDR3 contains 13 residues. Germline-derived CDR1 and CDR2 are MNHNY and SVGAGI (reference sequence). V was cut by 2 bases and J by 0 bases, with 4 bases left in between. General study results and limits: Unknown CMV status may confound age-related changes in expanded clones.

These records were also assigned to another study, of T cells of mothers and their children. That source adds: In the second PCR, M1S primer introduced barcodes and 2-4 random bases.

The gene calls are TRBV6-6 and TRBJ1-1; unclear D gene. The sequence derives from a boy aged 2 to 10 in good health. The sequencing input was blood. The CDR3 DNA reads as TGTGCCAGCAGTTACAAGATGAACACTGAAGCTTTCTTT. Its translation is CASSYKMNTEAFF.